These 23 T cell receptor beta chains originate from one sample sequenced in a study of shared clonotypes between healthy human individuals. Measured with immunoSEQ multiplex PCR; TCRdb has only the in-frame clones, and not every one. The sample includes about 980,000 clones, about 80% seen only once; the top ten take about 1.5%. Sample: memory CD4+ T cells sorted from blood. The subset: CD45RA-negative fraction. Source of these receptors: a young man in good health.

V usage is TRBV9 and J usage is TRBJ2-2; weak D call: TRBD1 (6 bases). The CDR3 covers 16 residues. Trimming removed 4 bases from V and 2 bases from J, with 15 bases in between. Germline V CDR1 and CDR2: SGDLS, YYNGEE. The CDR3: CASSLQSRGNTGELFF. The CDR3 region has the DNA TGTGCCAGCAGCCTGCAATCCAGGGGAAACACCGGGGAGCTGTTTTTT.

This clone was observed once. V and J are TRBV5-6 and TRBJ2-2; the D is unclear. The CDR3 is made up of 13 amino acids. CDR1 SGHDT and CDR2 YYEEEE come from the germline V gene. Trimming stripped 1 base from V and 5 bases from J, with 6 bases between. The CDR3 reads CASSLKDTGELFF. In DNA form, the CDR3 reads TGTGCCAGCAGCTTGAAAGATACCGGGGAGCTGTTTTTT.

CDR3 nucleotides: TGTGCCAGCAGTTTAGGGCAGGGTTCTGGAAACACCATATATTTT. Translating gives CASSLGQGSGNTIYF. V and J are TRBV27 and TRBJ1-3; possible D gene TRBD1, 5 bases. The CDR3 runs to 15 residues. Per the germline V gene, CDR1 is MNHEY and CDR2 is SMNVEV (reference sequence). V was trimmed by 2 bases and J by 1 base, leaving 9 bases between them.

J is TRBJ1-1 and V is TRBV5-6, with 7 nucleotides matching TRBD1. Germline assignment: CDR1 SGHDT and CDR2 YYEEEE. The CDR3 has 14 amino acids. J was trimmed by 3 bases and V by 0 bases; bases with no gene match: 2. CDR3 bases: TGTGCCAGCAGCTTGGTTACAGGGGACACTGAAGCTTTCTTT. It encodes CASSLVTGDTEAFF.

This clone was counted a few times. The rearrangement links TRBV21-1 to TRBJ2-7; TRBD2 is taken as the D call from the table, unchecked against the DNA. TRBV21-1 is deemed a pseudogene. CDR3 size: 13 residues. The CDR3 DNA is TGTGCCAGCAGCAAGTCTAGAGCCTACGAGCAGTACTTC. Protein product: CASSKSRAYEQYF.

This chain links TRBV5-1 with TRBJ1-2; D unresolved. This CDR3 has 17 amino acids. Germline V gene lookup returns CDR1 SGHRS and CDR2 YFSETQ. V was pared by 3 bases and J by 0 bases, with 18 bases between. The CDR3 nucleotides are TGCGCCAGCAGCTCCAAAGGGTGGACTCCCCCTAACTATGGCTACACCTTC. Translation gives CASSSKGWTPPNYGYTF.

The chain uses TRBV5-1 and TRBJ2-1; 13 bases are a match to TRBD2. The CDR3 consists of 15 residues. The trim removed 4 bases at V and 7 bases at J, leaving 5 bases unmatched. Germline values: CDR1 SGHRS, CDR2 YFSETQ. CDR3 amino acids: CASSRTSGSQNEQFF. DNA of the CDR3: TGCGCCAGCAGCAGGACTAGCGGGAGCCAGAATGAGCAGTTCTTC.

The J gene is TRBJ1-2, the V gene TRBV28; D gene ambiguous. Germline CDR1 and CDR2: MDHEN and SYDVKM. The CDR3 extends over 15 amino acids. Trimming left V 5 bases short and J 4 bases short, with 17 bases between. In DNA form, the CDR3 reads TGTGCCAGCAGTCGTCCGGGAGGCCTTGGCTATGGCTACACCTTC. Its translation is CASSRPGGLGYGYTF.

The V and J genes are TRBV5-1 and TRBJ2-2; D unclear. The CDR3 has 15 residues. Germline CDR1 is SGHRS and CDR2 is YFSETQ. V lost 0 bases, J lost 6 bases, and 12 bases lay in between. This chain's CDR3 is CASSLDDARAGELFF. The CDR3 nucleotides are TGCGCCAGCAGCTTGGACGACGCTAGGGCCGGGGAGCTGTTTTTT.

This chain uses TRBV18 with TRBJ1-2; 8 bases match TRBD1. The ends lost 2 bases at V and 0 bases at J; junction bases unmatched: 5. Germline values: CDR1 KGHSH, CDR2 LQKENI. The CDR3 length is 16 residues. The CDR3 DNA is TGTGCCAGCTCACCAAGAGGGACAGGATCTAACTATGGCTACACCTTC. It specifies CASSPRGTGSNYGYTF.

A few counts support this clone. The CDR3 sequence is CASSVGGALETQYF. CDR3 DNA sequence: TGTGCCAGCAGTGTCGGGGGGGCCCTCGAGACCCAGTACTTC. J is TRBJ2-5 and V is TRBV6-1, with 8 positions matching TRBD2. The CDR3 covers 14 residues. Germline V gene lookup returns CDR1 MNHNS and CDR2 SASEGT. V gave up 4 bases and J gave up 5 bases; unmatched junction bases: 6.

The chain employs TRBV1 and TRBJ1-2. TRBV1 counts as a pseudogene. The CDR3 covers 15 residues. Written as DNA, the CDR3 is TGCACCAGCAGCCTTAGACCCCGGAACGCGTGGGGCTACACCTTC. Residues: CTSSLRPRNAWGYTF.

This chain connects TRBV2 to TRBJ2-5; possibly TRBD1 for D (5 bases). CDR1 SNHLY and CDR2 FYNNEI come from the germline V gene. The CDR3 has 11 residues. The V end was cut by 10 bases, the J end by 3 bases, with 9 bases between. The chain's CDR3 is CATQGKETQYF. In nucleotides, the CDR3 is TGTGCCACCCAGGGCAAAGAGACCCAGTACTTC.

The CDR3 nucleotides read TGTGCCAGCAACACACAGGGGGTTAACAATTCACCCCTCCACTTT. Amino acids: CASNTQGVNNSPLHF. The rearrangement links TRBV5-4 to TRBJ1-6; 8 bases align to TRBD1. Germline V lookup: CDR1 SGHNT, CDR2 YYREEE (reference sequence). The CDR3 contains 15 residues. V dropped 6 bases and J dropped 7; count of bases not matched to a gene: 9.

This chain connects TRBV5-1 to TRBJ1-2, with D uncertain. V gave up 3 bases and J gave up 2 bases, with 5 bases separating them. CDR3 length: 12 amino acids. Germline V lookup: CDR1 SGHRS, CDR2 YFSETQ. The CDR3 nucleotides read TGCGCCAGCAGCTCCGACAACTATGGCTACACCTTC. This gives the protein CASSSDNYGYTF.

This sequence joins TRBV5-1 and TRBJ2-2; D is undetermined. The V gene lost 5 bases and the J gene lost 1 base, with 9 bases spanning the gap. This CDR3 is 14 amino acids long. CDR1 and CDR2 from the germline V gene are SGHRS and YFSETQ. The CDR3 region is CASRKELNTGELFF. The CDR3 DNA sequence: TGCGCCAGCAGGAAGGAATTGAACACCGGGGAGCTGTTTTTT.

The chain uses TRBV4-3 and TRBJ2-5; D gene unclear. V was shortened by 0 bases and J by 4 bases, with 6 bases between the two germline ends. CDR3 length equals 13 residues. Germline lookup yields CDR1 LGHNA and CDR2 YSLEER. The CDR3 region is CASSQDRRETQYF. The CDR3 DNA is TGCGCCAGCAGCCAAGATCGGAGAGAGACCCAGTACTTC.

The chain recombines TRBV9 with TRBJ1-4; the D gene is possibly TRBD1 (6 bases). This CDR3 contains 14 residues. V lost 3 bases and J lost 7, with 13 bases in between. Germline V gene sequence: CDR1 SGDLS, CDR2 YYNGEE. CDR3 in DNA: TGTGCCAGCAGCGCCACACAGGGATTTGAAAAACTGTTTTTT. It translates to CASSATQGFEKLFF.

The chain couples TRBV6-6 to TRBJ1-1, with TRBD1 as a possible D gene (5 bases). Germline CDR1 and CDR2: MNHNY and SVGAGI (reference sequence). V dropped 4 bases and J dropped 3 bases, with 12 bases sitting between them. The CDR3 has 14 residues. DNA of the CDR3: TGTGCCAGCAGTTCCCGAGGGGCAGACACTGAAGCTTTCTTT. It codes for CASSSRGADTEAFF.

V and J are TRBV27 and TRBJ1-4; no clear D gene. CDR3 length: 14 residues. Deletions cut 11 bases from V and 0 bases from J, with 13 bases between. The germline CDR1 and CDR2 sequences are MNHEY and SMNVEV (reference sequence). In nucleotides, the CDR3 is TGTGCCCCCACCGGCCCCTCAACTAATGAAAAACTGTTTTTT. It encodes CAPTGPSTNEKLFF.

J is TRBJ1-6 and V is TRBV11-2; D is ambiguous. The germline V gene encodes CDR1 SGHAT and CDR2 FQNNGV. This CDR3 spans 17 amino acids. The V gene lost 5 bases and the J gene lost 7 bases, with 21 bases spanning the gap. This CDR3 reads CASSDPPGGEVNSPLHF. CDR3 in DNA: TGTGCCAGCAGCGATCCTCCCGGCGGGGAAGTGAATTCACCCCTCCACTTT.

The genes are TRBV10-3 and TRBJ1-1; 9 positions match TRBD1. The junction had 5 bases not matched to a gene; V was cut back by 2 bases and J by 4 bases. Germline CDR1 is ENHRY and CDR2 is SYGVKD. This CDR3 is 15 amino acids long. Written as DNA, the CDR3 is TGTGCCATCAGTGAGGGGACAGGGTCTAGCACTGAAGCTTTCTTT. This encodes CAISEGTGSSTEAFF.

Only one count was recorded for this clone. This rearrangement joins TRBV10-3 to TRBJ2-7, with no clear D. V shed 3 bases and J shed 1 base, with 13 bases lying between them. The CDR3 loop spans 15 amino acids. Germline CDR1 and CDR2: ENHRY and SYGVKD. This chain's CDR3 is CAISDANLGSYEQYF. DNA for the CDR3: TGTGCCATCAGTGACGCGAATCTGGGGTCCTACGAGCAGTACTTC.